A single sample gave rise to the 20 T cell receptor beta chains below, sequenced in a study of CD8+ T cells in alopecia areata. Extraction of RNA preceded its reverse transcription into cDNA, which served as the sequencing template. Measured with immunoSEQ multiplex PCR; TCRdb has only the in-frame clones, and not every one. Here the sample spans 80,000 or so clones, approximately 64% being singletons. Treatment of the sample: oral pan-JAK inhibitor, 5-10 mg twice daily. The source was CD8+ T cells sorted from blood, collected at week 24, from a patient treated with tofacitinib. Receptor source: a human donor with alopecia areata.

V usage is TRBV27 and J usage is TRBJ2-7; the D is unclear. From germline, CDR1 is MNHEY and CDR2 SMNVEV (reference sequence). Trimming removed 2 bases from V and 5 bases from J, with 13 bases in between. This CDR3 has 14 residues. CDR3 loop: CASSLVRNMDEQYF. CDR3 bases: TGTGCCAGCAGTTTAGTTAGGAATATGGACGAGCAGTACTTC.

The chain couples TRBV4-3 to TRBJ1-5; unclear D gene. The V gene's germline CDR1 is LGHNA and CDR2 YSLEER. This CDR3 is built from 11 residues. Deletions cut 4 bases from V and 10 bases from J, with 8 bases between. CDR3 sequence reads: CASSRSAPQHF. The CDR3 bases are TGCGCCAGCAGCCGTAGTGCACCCCAGCATTTT.

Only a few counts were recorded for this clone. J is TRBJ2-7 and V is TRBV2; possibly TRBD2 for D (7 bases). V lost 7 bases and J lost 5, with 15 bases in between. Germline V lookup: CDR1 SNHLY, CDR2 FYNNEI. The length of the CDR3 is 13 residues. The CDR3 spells CASTKRGQDEQYF. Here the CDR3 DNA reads TGTGCCAGCACCAAGCGGGGACAAGACGAGCAGTACTTC.

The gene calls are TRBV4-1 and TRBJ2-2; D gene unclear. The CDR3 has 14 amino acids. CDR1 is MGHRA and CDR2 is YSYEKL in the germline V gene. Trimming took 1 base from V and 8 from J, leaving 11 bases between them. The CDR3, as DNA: TGCGCCAGCAGCCAAGCCGGGTTCGAGGGGGAGCTGTTTTTT. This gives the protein CASSQAGFEGELFF.

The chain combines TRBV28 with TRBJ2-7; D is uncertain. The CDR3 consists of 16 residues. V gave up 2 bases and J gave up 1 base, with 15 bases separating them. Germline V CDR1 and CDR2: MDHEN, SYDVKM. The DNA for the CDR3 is TGTGCCAGCAGTTTACCTACACCCGGGCCGTCCTACGAGCAGTACTTC. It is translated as CASSLPTPGPSYEQYF.

The CDR3 nucleotides are TGTGCCAGCAGCTTAGACGTGTGGGGGACAGGCCCTCTGGAAGGCCAGTACTTC. It codes for CASSLDVWGTGPLEGQYF. The chain is built from TRBV7-8 and TRBJ2-5; 8 bases align to TRBD1. This CDR3 is built from 18 residues. V lost 1 base and J lost 10; bases outside the gene matches: 20. CDR1 is SGHVS, CDR2 FQNEAQ, per germline. The full variable domain, completed using reference TRBV7-8 and TRBJ2-5, is GAGVSQSPRYKVAKRGQDVALRCDPISGHVSLFWYQQALGQGPEFLTYFQNEAQLDKSGLPSDRFFAERPEGSVSTLKIQRTQQEDSAVYLCASSLDVWGTGPLEGQYFGPGTRLLVL.

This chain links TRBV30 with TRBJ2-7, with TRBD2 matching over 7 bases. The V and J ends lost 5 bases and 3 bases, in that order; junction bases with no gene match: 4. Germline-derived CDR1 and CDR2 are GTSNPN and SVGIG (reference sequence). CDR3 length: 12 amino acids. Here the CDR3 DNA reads TGTGCCTGGTGGGAGGGTGGCTACGAGCAGTACTTC. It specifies CAWWEGGYEQYF.

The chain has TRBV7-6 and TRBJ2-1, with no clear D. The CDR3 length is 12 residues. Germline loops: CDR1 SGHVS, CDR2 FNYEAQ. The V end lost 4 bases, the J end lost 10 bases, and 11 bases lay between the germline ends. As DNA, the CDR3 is TGTGCCAGCAGCTCTGAATCGGCGGAGCAGTTCTTC. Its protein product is CASSSESAEQFF.

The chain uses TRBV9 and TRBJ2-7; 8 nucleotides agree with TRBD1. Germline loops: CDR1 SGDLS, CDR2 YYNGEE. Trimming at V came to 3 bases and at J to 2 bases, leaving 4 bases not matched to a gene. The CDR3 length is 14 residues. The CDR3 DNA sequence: TGTGCCAGCAGCGCCCCAGGGGGCCCCTACGAGCAGTACTTC. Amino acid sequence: CASSAPGGPYEQYF. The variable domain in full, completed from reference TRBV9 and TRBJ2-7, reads DSGVTQTPKHLITATGQRVTLRCSPRSGDLSVYWYQQSLDQGLQFLIQYYNGEERAKGNILERFSAQQFPDLHSELNLSSLELGDSALYFCASSAPGGPYEQYFGPGTRLTVT.

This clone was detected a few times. DNA of the CDR3: TGTGCCAGCAGCCCGACAGGGTGGGGAAGAACTGAAGCTTTCTTT. As protein: CASSPTGWGRTEAFF. The rearrangement joins TRBV7-9 to TRBJ1-1, with 7 bases aligning to TRBD1. The CDR3 contains 15 residues. Germline V gene data show CDR1 as SEHNR and CDR2 as FQNEAQ (reference sequence). V was clipped by 5 bases and J by 5 bases; unmatched bases: 11.

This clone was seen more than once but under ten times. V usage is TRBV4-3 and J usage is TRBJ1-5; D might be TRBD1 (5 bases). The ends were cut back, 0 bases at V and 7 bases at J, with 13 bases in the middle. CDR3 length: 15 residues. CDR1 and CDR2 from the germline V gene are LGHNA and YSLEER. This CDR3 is CASSQDHQGAQPQHF. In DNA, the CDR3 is TGCGCCAGCAGCCAAGATCATCAGGGTGCCCAGCCCCAGCATTTT.

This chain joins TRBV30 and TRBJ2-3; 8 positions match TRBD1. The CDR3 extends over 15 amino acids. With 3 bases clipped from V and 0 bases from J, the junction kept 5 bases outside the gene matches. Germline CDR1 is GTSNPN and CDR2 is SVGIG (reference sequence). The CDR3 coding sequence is TGTGCCTGGAGCCTGACAGGGGTTAGCACAGATACGCAGTATTTT. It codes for CAWSLTGVSTDTQYF.

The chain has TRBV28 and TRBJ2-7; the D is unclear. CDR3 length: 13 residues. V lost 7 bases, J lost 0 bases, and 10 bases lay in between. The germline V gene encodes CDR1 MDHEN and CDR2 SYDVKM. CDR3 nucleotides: TGTGCCAGCACCCAAGTGGGCTCCTACGAGCAGTACTTC. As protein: CASTQVGSYEQYF.

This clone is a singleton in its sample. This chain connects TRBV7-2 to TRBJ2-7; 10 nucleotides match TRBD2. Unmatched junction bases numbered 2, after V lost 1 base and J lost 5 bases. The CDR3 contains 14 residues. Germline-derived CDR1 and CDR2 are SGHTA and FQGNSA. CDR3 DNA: TGTGCCAGCAGCTTAGGCCTAGCGGGAGACGAGCAGTACTTC. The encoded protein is CASSLGLAGDEQYF.

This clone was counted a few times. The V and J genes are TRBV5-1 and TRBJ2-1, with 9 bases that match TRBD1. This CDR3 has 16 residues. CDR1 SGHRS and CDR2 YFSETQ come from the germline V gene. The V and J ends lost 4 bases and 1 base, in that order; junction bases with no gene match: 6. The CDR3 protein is CASSLLTGGSYNEQFF. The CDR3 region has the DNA TGCGCCAGCAGCCTTCTGACAGGGGGATCCTACAATGAGCAGTTCTTC. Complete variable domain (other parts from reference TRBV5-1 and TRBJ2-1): KAGVTQTPRYLIKTRGQQVTLSCSPISGHRSVSWYQQTPGQGLQFLFEYFSETQRNKGNFPGRFSGRQFSNSRSEMNVSTLELGDSALYLCASSLLTGGSYNEQFFGPGTRLTVL.

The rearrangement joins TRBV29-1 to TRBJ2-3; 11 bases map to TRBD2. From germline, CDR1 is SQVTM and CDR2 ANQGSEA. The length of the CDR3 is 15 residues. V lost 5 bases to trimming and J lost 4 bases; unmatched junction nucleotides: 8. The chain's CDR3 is CSVSPTSGASDTQYF. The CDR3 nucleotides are TGCAGCGTTTCACCGACTAGCGGGGCATCAGATACGCAGTATTTT.

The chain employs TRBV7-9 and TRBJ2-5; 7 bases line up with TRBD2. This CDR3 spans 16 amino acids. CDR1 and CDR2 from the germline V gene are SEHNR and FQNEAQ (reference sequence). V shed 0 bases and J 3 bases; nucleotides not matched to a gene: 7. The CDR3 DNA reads TGTGCCAGCAGCTTAGCACCGGGACTAAAAAAAGAGACCCAGTACTTC. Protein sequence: CASSLAPGLKKETQYF.

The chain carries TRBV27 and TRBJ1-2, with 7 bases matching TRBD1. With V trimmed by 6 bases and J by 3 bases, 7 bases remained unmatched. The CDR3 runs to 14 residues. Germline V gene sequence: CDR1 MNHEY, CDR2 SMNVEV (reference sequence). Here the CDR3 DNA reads TGTGCCAGCAGGCCGACCGGGACAGACTATGGCTACACCTTC. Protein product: CASRPTGTDYGYTF.

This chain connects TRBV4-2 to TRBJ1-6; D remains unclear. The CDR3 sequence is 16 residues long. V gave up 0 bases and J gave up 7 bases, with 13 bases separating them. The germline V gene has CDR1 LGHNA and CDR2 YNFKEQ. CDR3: CASSQEEGLRNSPLHF. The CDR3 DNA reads TGTGCCAGCAGCCAAGAAGAGGGTCTGAGAAATTCACCCCTCCACTTT.

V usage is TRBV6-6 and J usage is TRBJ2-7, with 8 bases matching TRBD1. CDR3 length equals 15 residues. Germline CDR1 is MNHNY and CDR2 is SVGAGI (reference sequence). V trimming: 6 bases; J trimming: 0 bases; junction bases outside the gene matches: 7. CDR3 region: CASRTGTGTSYEQYF. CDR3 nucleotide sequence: TGTGCCAGCAGGACCGGGACAGGCACCTCCTACGAGCAGTACTTC.